This TCR beta chain emerged from a study of blood T cell repertoires in COVID-19. Study overall: From the United States, Italy and Spain came samples of acute and convalescent COVID-19.

Original data processing: Estimation of nucleated cell counts relied on the amplification of reference gene primers. The repertoire was sequenced with immunoSEQ multiplex PCR; TCRdb's copy has only in-frame clones and lacks some. V and J calls plus clone size are reproduced from that table; the DNA served to infer D and trimming. The sample contains about 36,000 clones, around 80% of which appear only once. CDR1 and CDR2 (germline): SGHVS, FNYEAQ. There are 14 residues in the CDR3. V was pared by 5 bases and J by 6 bases, with 6 bases of the junction left unmatched. The source material was peripheral blood. The sequence was obtained from a man in his sixties with acute or convalescent COVID-19. The chain carries TRBV7-6 and TRBJ1-3, with 8 bases aligning to TRBD1. The CDR3 DNA is TGTGCCAGCAGCCCTAGGACAGGGTTAAACACCATATATTTT. Amino acid sequence: CASSPRTGLNTIYF.